Here is one T cell receptor beta chain with its context. The antigen remains unidentified. Trimming stripped 6 bases from V and 6 bases from J, with 16 bases between. Germline V lookup: CDR1 MNHEY, CDR2 SVGAGI. CDR3 length: 14 amino acids. The data were taken from a study of T cell repertoires in ileal Crohn's disease. At the level of the study: At postoperative colonoscopy, neoterminal ileum biopsies were taken as M6.

Documented time point: neoterminal ileum biopsy at postoperative endoscopy, about 6 months after surgery. The protocol was immunoSEQ multiplex PCR, while the TCRdb copy is restricted to in-frame clones and leaves out a portion. The sample lists about 62,000 clones, approximately 88% occurring once. Study-level findings and limits: Endoscopy was done a median roughly 7.1 months after surgery.

The chain has TRBV6-5 and TRBJ2-3; a weak D match, TRBD2 (7 bases). The origin of this receptor is an adult with Crohn's disease. Specimen: ileal tissue. CDR3: CASSNGGAGDTQYF. CDR3 DNA sequence: TGTGCCAGCAGCAATGGGGGGGCCGGTGATACGCAGTATTTT.